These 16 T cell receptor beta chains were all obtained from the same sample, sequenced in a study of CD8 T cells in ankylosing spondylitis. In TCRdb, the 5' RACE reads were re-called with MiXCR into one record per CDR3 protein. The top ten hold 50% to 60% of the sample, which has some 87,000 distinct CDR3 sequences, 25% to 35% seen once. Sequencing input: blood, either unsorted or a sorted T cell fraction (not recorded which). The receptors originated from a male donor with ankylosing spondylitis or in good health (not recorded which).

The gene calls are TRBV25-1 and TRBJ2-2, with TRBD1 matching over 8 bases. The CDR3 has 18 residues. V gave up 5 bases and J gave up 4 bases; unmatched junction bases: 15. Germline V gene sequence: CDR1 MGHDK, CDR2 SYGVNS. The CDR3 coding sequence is TGTGCCAGCAGTCAACCAAGGGGTTCAGACAGGGGCACCGGGGAGCTGTTTTTT. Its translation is CASSQPRGSDRGTGELFF.

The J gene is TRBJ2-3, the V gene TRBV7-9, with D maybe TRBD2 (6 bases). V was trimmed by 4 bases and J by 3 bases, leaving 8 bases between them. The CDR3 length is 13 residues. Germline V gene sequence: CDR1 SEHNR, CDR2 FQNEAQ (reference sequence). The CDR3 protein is CASSYAGTDTQYF. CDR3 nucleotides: TGTGCCAGCAGCTACGCGGGAACAGATACGCAGTATTTT.

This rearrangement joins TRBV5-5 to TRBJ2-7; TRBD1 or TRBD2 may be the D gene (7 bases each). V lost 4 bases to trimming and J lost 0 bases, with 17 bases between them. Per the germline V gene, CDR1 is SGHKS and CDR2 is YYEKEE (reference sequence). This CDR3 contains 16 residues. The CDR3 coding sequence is TGTGCCAGCAGCCCAAGAGGGGGGGACAGCTCCTACGAGCAGTACTTC. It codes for CASSPRGGDSSYEQYF.

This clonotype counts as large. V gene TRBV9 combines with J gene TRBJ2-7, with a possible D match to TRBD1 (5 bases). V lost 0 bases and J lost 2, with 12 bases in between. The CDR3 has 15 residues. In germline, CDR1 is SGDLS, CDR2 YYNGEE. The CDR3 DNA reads TGTGCCAGCAGCGTAGCCTTAGGGGTGGCCTACGAGCAGTACTTC. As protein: CASSVALGVAYEQYF.

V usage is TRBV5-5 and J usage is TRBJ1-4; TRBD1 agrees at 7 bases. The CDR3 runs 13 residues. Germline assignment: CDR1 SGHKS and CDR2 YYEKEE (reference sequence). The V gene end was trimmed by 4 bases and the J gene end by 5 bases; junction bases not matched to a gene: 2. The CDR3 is CASSGDRNEKLFF. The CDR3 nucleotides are TGTGCCAGCAGCGGGGACAGAAATGAAAAACTGTTTTTT.

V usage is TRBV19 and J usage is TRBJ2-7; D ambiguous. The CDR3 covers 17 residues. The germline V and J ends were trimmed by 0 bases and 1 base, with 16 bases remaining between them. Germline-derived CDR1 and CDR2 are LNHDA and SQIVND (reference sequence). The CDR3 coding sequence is TGTGCCAGTAGTATAGATAGTGCCGGGCGCGGATCCTACGAGCAGTACTTC. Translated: CASSIDSAGRGSYEQYF.

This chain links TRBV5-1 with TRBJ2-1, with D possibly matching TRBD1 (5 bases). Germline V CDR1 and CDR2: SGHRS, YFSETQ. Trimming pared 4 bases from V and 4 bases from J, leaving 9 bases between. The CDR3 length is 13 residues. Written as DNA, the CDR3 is TGCGCCAGCAGCCAGACAGCTTACAATGAGCAGTTCTTC. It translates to CASSQTAYNEQFF.

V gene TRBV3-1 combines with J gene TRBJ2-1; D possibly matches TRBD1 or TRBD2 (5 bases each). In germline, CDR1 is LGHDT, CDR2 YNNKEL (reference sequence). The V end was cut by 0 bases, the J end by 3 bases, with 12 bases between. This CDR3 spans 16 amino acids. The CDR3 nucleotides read TGTGCCAGCAGCCAAGAACCGGGACCGTACTACAATGAGCAGTTCTTC. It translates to CASSQEPGPYYNEQFF.

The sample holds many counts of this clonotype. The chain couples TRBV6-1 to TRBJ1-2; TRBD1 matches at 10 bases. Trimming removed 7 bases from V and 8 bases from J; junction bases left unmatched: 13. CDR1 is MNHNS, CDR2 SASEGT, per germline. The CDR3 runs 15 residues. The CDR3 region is CASTLVGTGAWGYTF. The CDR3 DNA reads TGTGCCAGCACCCTCGTGGGGACAGGGGCATGGGGCTACACCTTC.

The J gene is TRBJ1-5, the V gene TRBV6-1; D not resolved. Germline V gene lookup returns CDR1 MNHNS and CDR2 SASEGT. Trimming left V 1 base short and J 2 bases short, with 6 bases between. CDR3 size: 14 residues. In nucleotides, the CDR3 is TGTGCCAGCAGTGAAGTATCAGGCAATCAGCCCCAGCATTTT. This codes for CASSEVSGNQPQHF.

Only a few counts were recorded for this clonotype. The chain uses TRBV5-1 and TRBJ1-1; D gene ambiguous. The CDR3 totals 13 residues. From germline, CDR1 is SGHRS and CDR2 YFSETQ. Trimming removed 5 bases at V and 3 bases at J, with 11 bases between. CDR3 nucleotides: TGCGCCAGCAGGGATCTATGGGACACTGAAGCTTTCTTT. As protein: CASRDLWDTEAFF.

The CDR3 loop is CASSLGGTDTQYF. CDR3 coding DNA: TGTGCCAGCAGCCTCGGAGGCACAGATACGCAGTATTTT. The rearrangement uses TRBV7-3 and TRBJ2-3; D not resolved. Per the germline V gene, CDR1 is SGHTA and CDR2 is FQGTGA. V gave up 5 bases and J gave up 1 base, with 7 bases separating them. The CDR3 is 13 amino acids.

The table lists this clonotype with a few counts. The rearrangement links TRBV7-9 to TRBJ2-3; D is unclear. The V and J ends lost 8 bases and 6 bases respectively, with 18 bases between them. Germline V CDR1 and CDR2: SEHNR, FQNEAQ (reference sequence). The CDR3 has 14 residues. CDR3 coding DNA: TGTGCCAGCTGCCCCAGGAATACCACGGATACGCAGTATTTT. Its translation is CASCPRNTTDTQYF. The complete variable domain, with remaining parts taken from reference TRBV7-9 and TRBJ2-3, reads DTGVSQNPRHKITKRGQNVTFRCDPISEHNRLYWYRQTLGQGPEFLTYFQNEAQLEKSRLLSDRFSAERPKGSFSTLEIQRTEQGDSAMYLCASCPRNTTDTQYFGPGTRLTVL.

The CDR3, as DNA: TGTGCCAGCAGTTCTGCCCACAGGGTTGAGACCCAGTACTTC. Translation: CASSSAHRVETQYF. V and J are TRBV28 and TRBJ2-5; tentative D call: TRBD1 (6 bases). The CDR3 length is 14 residues. The germline V gene has CDR1 MDHEN and CDR2 SYDVKM. V lost 4 bases, J lost 5 bases, and 14 bases lay in between.

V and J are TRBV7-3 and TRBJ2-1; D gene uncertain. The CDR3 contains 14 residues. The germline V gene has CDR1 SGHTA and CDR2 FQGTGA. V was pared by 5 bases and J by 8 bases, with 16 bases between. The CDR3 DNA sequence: TGTGCCAGCAGCATCCGACCGGCCCCCGATGAGCAGTTCTTC. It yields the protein CASSIRPAPDEQFF.

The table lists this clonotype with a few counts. CDR3 residues: CASSEYRRTGQETQYF. CDR3 sequence (DNA): TGTGCCAGCAGTGAATATAGGCGGACAGGGCAAGAGACCCAGTACTTC. The V gene is TRBV25-1, the J gene TRBJ2-5; TRBD1 matches at 8 bases. CDR1 and CDR2 from the germline V gene are MGHDK and SYGVNS. Trimming took 0 bases from V and 2 from J; bases not matched to a gene: 5. This CDR3 has 16 residues.